These 14 T cell receptor beta chains came from one sample sequenced in a study of T-cell memory formation after mild COVID-19. TCRdb independently ran MiXCR on the 5' RACE reads; one entry per CDR3 protein. This table holds 350,000 to 550,000 distinct CDR3 sequences, about a sixth found once. The sample taken for sequencing was PBMCs or a T cell subset sorted from them (not recorded which). The receptors stem from a man between 18 and 29 years old who had mild COVID-19 (a few samples of this study predate the infection). Cell type and time point are not known.

This clonotype came up a few times. The V and J genes are TRBV5-1 and TRBJ2-5; D is ambiguous. The CDR3 length is 14 residues. Germline V gene lookup returns CDR1 SGHRS and CDR2 YFSETQ. Between the trimmed V and J ends, which lost 1 base and 5 bases, there was a span of 12 bases. Here the CDR3 DNA reads TGCGCCAGCAGCTTGTTGTCCCCCCAGGAGACCCAGTACTTC. Amino acids: CASSLLSPQETQYF.

This clonotype has at least ten counts. The V gene is TRBV12-3 or TRBV12-4, the J gene TRBJ2-1; 9 nucleotides align to TRBD2. Trimming took 5 bases from V and 7 from J; bases not matched to a gene: 15. This CDR3 spans 17 amino acids. CDR3 nucleotide sequence: TGTGCCAGCAGTACACCGGGGGGAAGCGGGGGGCGAAATGAGCAGTTCTTC. Its protein is CASSTPGGSGGRNEQFF.

The rearrangement links TRBV20-1 to TRBJ1-5; 8 bases are shared with TRBD1. Germline CDR1 is DFQATT and CDR2 is SNEGSKA (reference sequence). The CDR3 runs to 13 residues. The V gene end was trimmed by 0 bases and the J gene end by 11 bases; junction bases not matched to a gene: 6. In DNA, the CDR3 is TGCAGTGCTAGAGATGACAGGGGTCAAGCCCAGCATTTT. It specifies CSARDDRGQAQHF.

This clonotype was counted at least ten times. The chain joins TRBV4-2 to TRBJ1-6; weak D call: TRBD1 (6 bases). CDR1 and CDR2 (germline): LGHNA, YNFKEQ. The CDR3 is 17 amino acids. V lost 0 bases and J lost 8, with 17 bases in between. The CDR3 is CASSQDGGGVGDSPLHF. The DNA of the CDR3 is TGTGCCAGCAGCCAAGATGGGGGCGGGGTGGGAGATTCACCCCTCCACTTT.

This clonotype was seen a handful of times. This rearrangement joins TRBV19 to TRBJ2-2, with D perhaps TRBD2 (5 bases). Trimming removed 3 bases at V and 0 bases at J, with 11 bases between. The CDR3 sequence is 16 residues long. Germline lookup yields CDR1 LNHDA and CDR2 SQIVND (reference sequence). The CDR3 spells CASSIYLDSNTGELFF. The CDR3 DNA reads TGTGCCAGTAGTATTTACCTGGACTCGAACACCGGGGAGCTGTTTTTT.

The rearrangement joins TRBV5-1 to TRBJ1-1; D perhaps matches TRBD1 (6 bases). The CDR3 totals 14 residues. CDR1 is SGHRS, CDR2 YFSETQ, per germline. The V end lost 3 bases, the J end lost 4 bases, and 13 bases lay between the germline ends. For the CDR3, the DNA is TGCGCCAGCAGCTACCAACAGGGAAGCACTGAAGCTTTCTTT. Protein: CASSYQQGSTEAFF.

V and J are TRBV5-1 and TRBJ2-5; D is perhaps TRBD1 (5 bases). Germline values: CDR1 SGHRS, CDR2 YFSETQ. V was clipped by 7 bases and J by 5 bases, with 21 bases between them. This CDR3 contains 15 residues. The DNA for the CDR3 is TGCGCCAGCTCGGAGAAGTGGACATTCAGGGAGACCCAGTACTTC. It yields the protein CASSEKWTFRETQYF.

V is TRBV12-5 and J is TRBJ2-3, with D possibly being TRBD2 (6 bases). There are 13 residues in the CDR3. Germline V CDR1 and CDR2: LGHNT, FRNRAP. Deletions cut 5 bases from V and 2 bases from J, with 8 bases between. The CDR3 DNA reads TGTGCTAGTGGTGGGGACTTCACAGATACGCAGTATTTT. Protein: CASGGDFTDTQYF.

This clonotype was observed a handful of times. V usage is TRBV4-1 and J usage is TRBJ2-5; 8 nucleotides align to TRBD2. The V segment lost 0 bases and the J segment 5 bases; nucleotides outside the gene matches: 5. The CDR3 covers 15 residues. The V gene's germline CDR1 is MGHRA and CDR2 YSYEKL. CDR3 sequence: CASSQDQLAVETQYF. Here the CDR3 DNA reads TGCGCCAGCAGCCAAGATCAACTAGCGGTGGAGACCCAGTACTTC.

This clonotype was picked up one time. The chain uses TRBV6-1 and TRBJ1-2; D remains ambiguous. CDR3 length equals 10 residues. Germline loops: CDR1 MNHNS, CDR2 SASEGT. The germline V and J ends were trimmed by 1 base and 6 bases, with 0 bases remaining between them. CDR3 bases: TGTGCCAGCAGTGAAGATGGCTACACCTTC. Protein product: CASSEDGYTF.

J is TRBJ2-1 and V is TRBV29-1, with 13 positions matching TRBD2. The germline V gene has CDR1 SQVTM and CDR2 ANQGSEA. V lost 6 bases and J lost 10; bases outside the gene matches: 9. CDR3 size: 14 residues. Here the CDR3 reads CSVERLAGGHEQFF. CDR3 sequence (DNA): TGCAGCGTGGAGAGACTAGCGGGGGGCCACGAGCAGTTCTTC.

This clonotype turned up a few times. CDR3 loop: CASSLEAGENSPLHF. The CDR3 bases are TGCGCCAGCAGCTTGGAGGCAGGGGAAAATTCACCCCTCCACTTT. The chain links TRBV5-1 to TRBJ1-6; a possible D gene is TRBD1 (6 bases). The CDR3 consists of 15 residues. V dropped 0 bases and J dropped 7 bases, with 11 bases sitting between them. Germline V gene data show CDR1 as SGHRS and CDR2 as YFSETQ.

V usage is TRBV7-2 and J usage is TRBJ2-2; a possible D gene is TRBD1 (5 bases). The CDR3 is made up of 14 amino acids. Looked up from germline, CDR1 is SGHTA and CDR2 is FQGNSA. V gave up 3 bases and J gave up 6 bases, with 11 bases separating them. The DNA of the CDR3 is TGTGCCAGCAGCTTTAGGCAGGGCTCCGGGGAGCTGTTTTTT. This sequence encodes CASSFRQGSGELFF.

This clonotype was seen more than once but under ten times. The rearrangement joins TRBV20-1 to TRBJ2-2, with 8 positions matching TRBD1. Looked up from germline, CDR1 is DFQATT and CDR2 is SNEGSKA (reference sequence). J was trimmed by 8 bases and V by 2 bases; bases with no gene match: 10. The CDR3 runs 15 residues. The CDR3 protein is CSARTPQGARGELFF. DNA of the CDR3: TGCAGTGCTAGAACCCCCCAGGGGGCGCGAGGGGAGCTGTTTTTT.